These 21 T cell receptor beta chains came from one sample sequenced in a study of beta chain features in type 1 diabetes. Expressed TCRB transcripts were sequenced because the isolated RNA had all been reverse transcribed beforehand. Libraries were prepared by immunoSEQ multiplex PCR; TCRdb keeps only in-frame clonotypes and omits some of them. Among over 150,000 clones, about 8.1% were seen once, and the ten largest hold about 0.6%. Sequenced material: central memory CD4+ T cells from blood. These receptors all come from a man aged 18 to 30 in good health.

This rearrangement joins TRBV18 to TRBJ1-1; 9 nucleotides line up with TRBD1. The CDR3 sequence is 16 residues long. CDR1 and CDR2 from the germline V gene are KGHSH and LQKENI. Trimming removed 3 bases from V and 0 bases from J; junction bases left unmatched: 5. CDR3 amino acids: CASSPDRGVMNTEAFF. The CDR3, as DNA: TGTGCCAGCTCACCGGACAGGGGCGTCATGAACACTGAAGCTTTCTTT. The full variable domain, with the rest looked up from reference TRBV18 and TRBJ1-1, is NAGVMQNPRHLVRRRGQEARLRCSPMKGHSHVYWYRQLPEEGLKFMVYLQKENIIDESGMPKERFSAEFPKEGPSILRIQQVVRGDSAAYFCASSPDRGVMNTEAFFGQGTRLTVV.

Only a few counts were recorded for this clone. The chain combines TRBV5-5 with TRBJ2-1; 7 positions agree with TRBD1. V shed 1 base and J 0 bases; nucleotides not matched to a gene: 4. This CDR3 has 16 amino acids. Germline-derived CDR1 and CDR2 are SGHKS and YYEKEE (reference sequence). The CDR3 sequence is CASSLQTGSSYNEQFF. The CDR3 nucleotides are TGTGCCAGCAGCTTGCAGACAGGGAGCTCCTACAATGAGCAGTTCTTC.

This clone turned up a few times. The chain is built from TRBV27 and TRBJ2-7, with TRBD1 matching 9 bases. The CDR3 extends over 14 amino acids. Losses at the gene ends were 6 bases for V and 5 bases for J; bases not matched to a gene: 8. Germline V gene sequence: CDR1 MNHEY, CDR2 SMNVEV (reference sequence). The CDR3 nucleotides read TGTGCCAGCAGAACCCGGGACAGGGCCCACGAGCAGTACTTC. Protein sequence: CASRTRDRAHEQYF.

This clone was seen a handful of times. This chain joins TRBV19 and TRBJ1-1; the D is unclear. This CDR3 has 13 residues. The germline V gene has CDR1 LNHDA and CDR2 SQIVND (reference sequence). With 0 bases removed from V and 2 bases from J, the gap between germline ends came to 4 bases. The CDR3 sequence: CASSIEQNTEAFF. CDR3 bases: TGTGCCAGTAGTATAGAACAAAACACTGAAGCTTTCTTT.

There are a few counts of this clone. This chain joins TRBV27 and TRBJ1-5; possible D gene TRBD1, 5 bases. V lost 5 bases, J lost 7 bases, and 18 bases lay in between. CDR1 is MNHEY and CDR2 is SMNVEV in the germline V gene (reference sequence). The CDR3 is 15 residues long. The CDR3 spells CASSGSGVSGQPQHF. The CDR3 nucleotides are TGTGCCAGCAGTGGTTCGGGGGTCTCGGGGCAGCCCCAGCATTTT.

This clone turned up a few times. The gene calls are TRBV7-2 and TRBJ2-3, with D perhaps matching TRBD2 (6 bases). From germline, CDR1 is SGHTA and CDR2 FQGNSA. Trimming pared 7 bases from V and 5 bases from J, leaving 16 bases between. There are 14 residues in the CDR3. CDR3 protein: CASTRGAAGDTQYF. CDR3 nucleotides: TGTGCCAGCACCCGTGGCGCAGCGGGAGATACGCAGTATTTT.

Notes on this clone: Other DNA sequences within the sample encode an identical CDR3. This chain uses TRBV19 with TRBJ2-1; 7 bases line up with TRBD2. The CDR3 spans 15 residues. Germline V gene data show CDR1 as LNHDA and CDR2 as SQIVND (reference sequence). V shed 5 bases and J 8 bases; nucleotides not matched to a gene: 12. This CDR3 reads CASSPSILGGDEQFF. The DNA for the CDR3 is TGTGCCAGTAGTCCATCAATTTTGGGGGGGGATGAGCAGTTCTTC.

Many counts were recorded for this clone. The CDR3 region is CASSLPSPDEQYF. CDR3 bases: TGTGCCAGCAGCTTACCCTCCCCCGACGAGCAGTACTTC. The chain has TRBV7-2 and TRBJ2-7; no clear D gene. CDR3 length: 13 amino acids. V was pared by 2 bases and J by 5 bases, with 10 bases between. CDR1 SGHTA and CDR2 FQGNSA come from the germline V gene.

This clone appeared a few times. The rearrangement uses TRBV30 and TRBJ1-4; D ambiguous. Trimming removed 2 bases at V and 14 bases at J, with 15 bases between. This CDR3 has 12 residues. Germline CDR1 reads GTSNPN; CDR2 reads SVGIG (reference sequence). The CDR3 loop is CAWSPPRGLLFF. DNA for the CDR3: TGTGCCTGGAGTCCCCCGCGCGGACTTCTGTTTTTT.

The V call is TRBV7-3, the J call TRBJ2-7; D may be TRBD2 (6 bases). The CDR3 runs to 15 residues. Looked up from germline, CDR1 is SGHTA and CDR2 is FQGTGA. With 1 base removed from V and 6 bases from J, the gap between germline ends came to 16 bases. CDR3 nucleotides: TGTGCCAGCAGCTTAAATGCGGCGGGATTAAGCGAGCAGTACTTC. This codes for CASSLNAAGLSEQYF.

Only a few counts were recorded for this clone. This chain connects TRBV7-3 to TRBJ2-7; D is perhaps TRBD1 (5 bases). Trimming took off 1 base at V and 2 bases at J, with 12 bases between the two ends. This CDR3 spans 15 amino acids. Germline assignment: CDR1 SGHTA and CDR2 FQGTGA. For the CDR3, the DNA is TGTGCCAGCAGCTTAATACCCCAGGGAACCTACGAGCAGTACTTC. It yields the protein CASSLIPQGTYEQYF.

This clone has just a few counts. V usage is TRBV6-1 and J usage is TRBJ1-1, with D unclear. CDR1 and CDR2 from the germline V gene are MNHNS and SASEGT. Between the trimmed V and J ends, which lost 5 bases and 3 bases, there was a span of 13 bases. CDR3 length: 14 amino acids. DNA of the CDR3: TGTGCCAGCAGTCGACGGACTTCCGACACTGAAGCTTTCTTT. This codes for CASSRRTSDTEAFF.

The rearrangement uses TRBV9 and TRBJ2-5; D might be TRBD1 (6 bases). This CDR3 has 17 amino acids. The V and J ends lost 4 bases and 0 bases respectively, with 19 bases between them. Germline V gene sequence: CDR1 SGDLS, CDR2 YYNGEE. The CDR3 is CASSSPPRGEYQETQYF. DNA of the CDR3: TGTGCCAGCAGCTCTCCCCCCAGGGGCGAGTACCAAGAGACCCAGTACTTC.

The genes are TRBV7-2 and TRBJ2-4, with D possibly TRBD2 on 6 matching bases. The CDR3 consists of 13 residues. Between the trimmed V and J ends, which lost 7 bases and 3 bases, there was a span of 10 bases. Germline CDR1 reads SGHTA; CDR2 reads FQGNSA. CDR3 DNA: TGTGCCAGCAAGGAGGGAGACAAAAACATTCAGTACTTC. It is translated as CASKEGDKNIQYF.

The chain has TRBV14 and TRBJ1-4; D ambiguous. V was pared by 1 base and J by 8 bases, with 14 bases between. CDR1 and CDR2 (germline): SGHDN, FVKESK. This CDR3 region has 15 residues. CDR3 bases: TGTGCCAGCAGCCAAGTGGGCAGCAGCCGGGAAAAACTGTTTTTT. Encoded protein: CASSQVGSSREKLFF.

The chain recombines TRBV4-3 with TRBJ1-1, with 8 bases that match TRBD1. Trimming cost V 4 bases and J 1 base; bases outside gene matches: 8. The CDR3 covers 16 residues. Germline V gives CDR1 LGHNA, CDR2 YSLEER. The CDR3 coding sequence is TGCGCCAGCAGCCCAATCTTTGACAGGGGGAACACTGAAGCTTTCTTT. Its protein product is CASSPIFDRGNTEAFF.

The V gene is TRBV27, the J gene TRBJ1-2; possible D gene TRBD1, 5 bases. The germline V and J ends were trimmed by 6 bases and 3 bases, with 14 bases remaining between them. CDR1 MNHEY and CDR2 SMNVEV come from the germline V gene (reference sequence). The CDR3 consists of 14 residues. The CDR3 DNA sequence: TGTGCCAGCAGGGTGGGGCAGGTCGACTATGGCTACACCTTC. This codes for CASRVGQVDYGYTF.

This rearrangement joins TRBV9 to TRBJ2-7, with 9 bases fitting TRBD2. V lost 0 bases to trimming and J lost 6 bases; unmatched junction nucleotides: 7. Germline V CDR1 and CDR2: SGDLS, YYNGEE. CDR3 size: 15 residues. The CDR3 here is CASSVALAGPGEQYF. For the CDR3, the DNA is TGTGCCAGCAGCGTAGCCCTAGCGGGGCCAGGCGAGCAGTACTTC.

The chain is built from TRBV9 and TRBJ1-2; unclear D gene. V lost 0 bases and J lost 0, with 6 bases in between. This CDR3 has 14 amino acids. Germline CDR1 and CDR2: SGDLS and YYNGEE. In nucleotides, the CDR3 is TGTGCCAGCAGCGTAGCGGGAGCTAACTATGGCTACACCTTC. Encoded protein: CASSVAGANYGYTF.

This clone was seen only a few times. The rearrangement uses TRBV6-4 and TRBJ2-7; 8 bases agree with TRBD1. Losses at the gene ends were 6 bases for V and 2 bases for J; bases not matched to a gene: 9. CDR1 MRHNA and CDR2 SNTAGT come from the germline V gene. The CDR3 is 15 residues long. CDR3 DNA: TGTGCCAGCAGCCCAGGGGGCGGACGTACCTACGAGCAGTACTTC. Encoded protein: CASSPGGGRTYEQYF.

V and J are TRBV7-2 and TRBJ2-1, with a possible D match to TRBD2 (6 bases). V lost 3 bases and J lost 11, with 11 bases in between. CDR1 and CDR2 (germline): SGHTA, FQGNSA. This CDR3 has 12 residues. CDR3 sequence reads: CASSLERVQQFF. The CDR3 DNA is TGTGCCAGCAGCTTGGAGCGGGTACAGCAGTTCTTC.